The 6 T cell receptor beta chains presented below share a single source sample, sequenced in a study of blood T cell repertoires in COVID-19. The data were produced by immunoSEQ multiplex PCR, yet TCRdb's version contains in-frame clones alone and is incomplete. This table holds more than 200,000 clones, 85% to 90% found once. Sequencing was performed on peripheral blood. The receptors were sampled from an older woman with COVID-19, enrolled during active disease.

This chain connects TRBV5-4 to TRBJ2-1; TRBD2 aligns across 7 bases. Trimming took 3 bases from V and 8 from J; bases not matched to a gene: 8. Germline CDR1 reads SGHNT; CDR2 reads YYREEE (reference sequence). This CDR3 spans 14 amino acids. DNA of the CDR3: TGTGCCAGCAGCTCAAGGGACTATTGGGATGAGCAGTTCTTC. Translation: CASSSRDYWDEQFF.

V is TRBV30 and J is TRBJ2-1, with 10 nucleotides matching TRBD2. This CDR3 contains 15 residues. The germline V gene has CDR1 GTSNPN and CDR2 SVGIG (reference sequence). J was trimmed by 4 bases and V by 7 bases; bases with no gene match: 10. Here the CDR3 reads CASNVAGGPYNEQFF. The CDR3 coding sequence is TGTGCCTCCAACGTAGCGGGAGGACCGTACAATGAGCAGTTCTTC.

The chain has TRBV6-5 and TRBJ2-2; TRBD1 agrees at 10 bases. The CDR3 totals 15 residues. Germline CDR1 and CDR2: MNHEY and SVGAGI. J gave up 6 bases and V 5 bases, and 6 bases lay outside the gene matches. The CDR3 reads CASSQRQGASGELFF. The CDR3 DNA reads TGTGCCAGCAGTCAGCGACAGGGGGCATCCGGGGAGCTGTTTTTT.

The V and J genes are TRBV30 and TRBJ1-2, with D maybe TRBD1 (6 bases). Trimming shortened V by 4 bases and J by 6 bases, and 21 bases separated the two germline ends. The CDR3 is 15 amino acids. Germline lookup yields CDR1 GTSNPN and CDR2 SVGIG (reference sequence). This CDR3 reads CAWTLGGARPHGYTF. DNA for the CDR3: TGTGCCTGGACACTCGGGGGGGCCCGCCCCCATGGCTACACCTTC.

This chain joins TRBV5-1 and TRBJ2-3; D is possibly TRBD2 (5 bases). Germline V gene data show CDR1 as SGHRS and CDR2 as YFSETQ. The V end was cut by 1 base, the J end by 4 bases, with 16 bases between. The CDR3 contains 16 residues. CDR3 protein: CASSLWLDYGADTQYF. CDR3 DNA sequence: TGCGCCAGCAGCTTGTGGCTCGACTACGGGGCAGATACGCAGTATTTT. The whole variable domain, remainder taken from reference TRBV5-1 and TRBJ2-3, is KAGVTQTPRYLIKTRGQQVTLSCSPISGHRSVSWYQQTPGQGLQFLFEYFSETQRNKGNFPGRFSGRQFSNSRSEMNVSTLELGDSALYLCASSLWLDYGADTQYFGPGTRLTVL.

The chain combines TRBV4-1 with TRBJ1-6; D may be TRBD1 (6 bases). Germline CDR1 and CDR2: MGHRA and YSYEKL. CDR3 size: 13 residues. V was trimmed by 7 bases and J by 8 bases, leaving 12 bases between them. In DNA, the CDR3 is TGCGCCAGCAACAGGGATGGGTATTCACCCCTCCACTTT. This codes for CASNRDGYSPLHF.